A selection of T cell receptor beta chains follows, all from one sample in a study of blood T cells in healthy people across ages. MiXCR, run by TCRdb on the 5' RACE reads, gives a single entry per CDR3 protein. The sample shows about 640,000 distinct CDR3 sequences, approximately 30% of them seen only once. The sample taken for sequencing was blood. The receptors were sampled from a woman of 80 years or more in good health. Both conserved end residues are part of each CDR3. The D gene is left open where the match is weak. The size entry is marked missing in some rows and otherwise reads once, few, many or a size class.

d_gene,len,v_gene,abundance,j_gene,CDR3nt,CDR3aa
NA,13,TRBV6-6,NA,TRBJ1-1,TGTGCCAGCAGTTACGCCCAGGGGACTGAAGCTTTCTTT,CASSYAQGTEAFF
NA,13,TRBV20-1,few,TRBJ1-2,TGCAGTGCTGAGTCGCAGGCTAACTATGGCTACACCTTC,CSAESQANYGYTF
NA,12,TRBV3-1,NA,TRBJ1-1,TGTGCCAGCAGCGTAGGTGAAACTGAAGCTTTCTTT,CASSVGETEAFF
NA,16,TRBV19,few,TRBJ1-2,TGTGCCAGTAGTATAGTTGGCCAGCTCTCCTCCTATGGCTACACCTTC,CASSIVGQLSSYGYTF
NA,13,TRBV27,few,TRBJ1-5,TGTGCCAGCGGGGCTGGGGGCGATCAGCCCCAGCATTTT,CASGAGGDQPQHF
NA,12,TRBV29-1,NA,TRBJ1-2,TGCAGCGCTCAATCAGGTTGCGAAAGCTACACCTTC,CSAQSGCESYTF
TRBD2,13,TRBV20-1,many,TRBJ2-5,TGCAGTGCGGGAGACGGGACTACGGAGACCCAGTACTTC,CSAGDGTTETQYF
NA,14,TRBV5-1,NA,TRBJ2-3,TGCGCCAGCAGCTACGGCCCGGACGGAGATACGCAGTATTTT,CASSYGPDGDTQYF
NA,14,TRBV5-1,NA,TRBJ1-6,TGCGCCGGCAGCTTGGTGGGGGATAATTCACCCCTCCACTTT,CAGSLVGDNSPLHF
NA,15,TRBV2,many,TRBJ2-5,TGTGCCAGCACCAACGGACCGCTCCCCCAAGAGACCCAGTACTTC,CASTNGPLPQETQYF
NA,15,TRBV6-2/TRBV6-3,NA,TRBJ2-7,TGTGCCAGCAACCGCGTCGGGACACGGTCCTACGAGCAGTACTTC,CASNRVGTRSYEQYF
NA,13,TRBV20-1,many,TRBJ2-3,TGCAGTACTGGGGGCCCTAGCACAGATACGCAGTATTTT,CSTGGPSTDTQYF
NA,13,TRBV20-1,NA,TRBJ2-6,TGCAGTATCCAGGGAGGTGGGGCCAACGTCCTGATTTTC,CSIQGGGANVLIF
NA,17,TRBV12-3/TRBV12-4,NA,TRBJ2-7,TGTGCCAGCAGTTTAGGTCTCGGGCGTGGAAGCTCCTACGAGCAGTACTTC,CASSLGLGRGSSYEQYF
TRBD1,16,TRBV7-2,once,TRBJ1-1,TGTGCCAGCAGCTTTTCCGGGACAGGGGTCTTCACTGAAGCTTTCTTT,CASSFSGTGVFTEAFF
NA,16,TRBV5-1,once,TRBJ2-2,TGCGCCAGCAGCTTGGCCAGGTTGGGTAATCCCGGGGAGCTGTTTTTT,CASSLARLGNPGELFF
TRBD1,14,TRBV30,NA,TRBJ1-1,TGTGCCTGGAGGGGGGACAGGGGGAGGGGTGAAGTTTTCTTT,CAWRGDRGRGEVFF
NA,16,TRBV28,NA,TRBJ1-5,TGTGCCAGCAGTTTAAGAGCCACTCACGGCAATCAGCCCCAGCATTTT,CASSLRATHGNQPQHF
TRBD1,13,TRBV7-9,few,TRBJ1-1,TGTGCCAGCTCCGACAGGGTGAACACTGAAGCTTTCTTT,CASSDRVNTEAFF
TRBD1,15,TRBV18,NA,TRBJ1-1,TGTGCCAGCTCACCACGACAGGGGATAAACACTGAAGCTTTCTTT,CASSPRQGINTEAFF
NA,13,TRBV20-1,many,TRBJ1-5,TGCAGTGCTGTCCGTGGGGCCCGCCAGCCCCAGCATTTT,CSAVRGARQPQHF
TRBD2,16,TRBV6-2/TRBV6-3,many,TRBJ2-1,TGTGCCAGCAGTTACTCCGGACTAGCGTACTACAATGAGCAGTTCTTC,CASSYSGLAYYNEQFF
TRBD1,15,TRBV9,NA,TRBJ1-1,TGTGCCAGCAGCGTGGGCGGGACAGTGGGGACTGAAGCTTTCTTT,CASSVGGTVGTEAFF
NA,11,TRBV6-5,NA,TRBJ2-1,TGTACCGGCACCAAATTAAATGAGCAGTTCTTC,CTGTKLNEQFF
NA,14,TRBV30,NA,TRBJ1-2,TGTGCCTGGAGTGCCAACTCCCGGGAATCTGGCTACACCTTC,CAWSANSRESGYTF
NA,11,TRBV29-1,many,TRBJ2-3,TGCAGCGTTGAAGCAACAGATACGCAGTATTTT,CSVEATDTQYF
NA,13,TRBV19,NA,TRBJ2-3,TGTGCCAGTAGTTTGCTAGACACAGATACGCAGTATTTT,CASSLLDTDTQYF
NA,13,TRBV5-1,NA,TRBJ2-4,TGCGCCAGCAGCTATCTAGTTGAAAACATTCAGTACTTC,CASSYLVENIQYF
TRBD2,18,TRBV4-1,many,TRBJ2-3,TGCGCCAGCAGCCAAGATCCCCCCGGGGGGGGGAGCACAGATACGCAGTATTTT,CASSQDPPGGGSTDTQYF
TRBD2,15,TRBV12-3/TRBV12-4,many,TRBJ2-1,TGTGCCAGCAGTTTCTCGGGGGGTCCCTTCAATGAGCAGTTCTTC,CASSFSGGPFNEQFF
NA,15,TRBV10-3,NA,TRBJ1-1,TGTGCCATCAGTGACGGGCCAGGGGTGGGGAGTGAAGCTTTCTTT,CAISDGPGVGSEAFF
NA,12,TRBV7-2,NA,TRBJ1-1,TGTGCCAGCAGCTTAGATAGGACGGAAGCTTTCTTT,CASSLDRTEAFF
NA,15,TRBV28,once,TRBJ1-1,TGTGCCAGCAGTCAAACCGGGCCCCTGAACACTGAAACTTTCTTT,CASSQTGPLNTETFF
TRBD2,15,TRBV4-1,many,TRBJ2-1,TGCGCCAGCAGCCAAGACCAGCGGGGTTACAATGAGCAGTTCTTC,CASSQDQRGYNEQFF
NA,15,TRBV5-1,NA,TRBJ1-1,TGCGCCAGCAGCGCGGGTCCGACTATGAACACTGAAGCTTTCTTT,CASSAGPTMNTEAFF
TRBD1,11,TRBV6-5,few,TRBJ2-5,TGTGCCAGCAACAGGGGGCATGAGCAGTACTTC,CASNRGHEQYF
NA,16,TRBV4-1,NA,TRBJ2-2,TGCGCCAGCAGCCGGATACAGGTAGTGAACACCGGGGAGCTGTTTTTT,CASSRIQVVNTGELFF
NA,15,TRBV4-2,many,TRBJ1-5,TGTGCCAGCAGCCAAGATCGTTATAGCAATCAGCCCCAGCATTTT,CASSQDRYSNQPQHF
TRBD1,18,TRBV7-2,many,TRBJ1-6,TGTGCCAGCAGCTTAAATCGCCGACTGGCAGGGGGCGGTTCACCCCTCCACTTT,CASSLNRRLAGGGSPLHF
NA,17,TRBV6-2/TRBV6-3,many,TRBJ1-4,TGTGCCAGCAGTACGAGGGCAGATACTTCAACTAATGAAAAACTGTTTTTT,CASSTRADTSTNEKLFF
TRBD2,15,TRBV6-2/TRBV6-3,NA,TRBJ2-1,TGTGCCAGCATAGCGGGAGGGGTTTCCTACAATGAGCAGTTCTTC,CASIAGGVSYNEQFF
TRBD2,19,TRBV4-2,many,TRBJ2-7,TGTGCCAGCAGCCAAGACGCATATAGCGGGGGGCTTAGCTCCTACGAGCAGTACTTC,CASSQDAYSGGLSSYEQYF
NA,13,TRBV12-3/TRBV12-4,NA,TRBJ1-5,TGTGCCAGCAGTTTACGACCTCAACAGCCCCAGCATTTT,CASSLRPQQPQHF
NA,14,TRBV25-1,many,TRBJ1-2,TGTGCCAGCAGTGAATGGGGAACGAACTATGGCTACACCTTC,CASSEWGTNYGYTF
NA,15,TRBV7-6,many,TRBJ2-7,TGTGCCAGCAGCTCCCGACAGGCCAGCTCCTACGAGCAGTACTTC,CASSSRQASSYEQYF
TRBD2,16,TRBV28,many,TRBJ2-7,TGTGCCAGCAGTCCGAACCCCGGCGGGGGGCCGTACGAGCAGTACTTC,CASSPNPGGGPYEQYF
NA,11,TRBV30,many,TRBJ2-7,TGTGCCTGGAGGGGTTCCTACGAGCAGTACTTC,CAWRGSYEQYF
TRBD1,16,TRBV4-3,few,TRBJ1-5,TGCGCCAGCAGCCAAGAAATCGGGACAGGGTATCAGCCCCAGCATTTT,CASSQEIGTGYQPQHF
TRBD2,16,TRBV9,many,TRBJ2-3,TGTGCCAGCAGCGTAGGTTCGGGGGGGCGGGTAGATACGCAGTATTTT,CASSVGSGGRVDTQYF
TRBD1,14,TRBV7-9,many,TRBJ2-7,TGTGCCAGCAGCTTGAATAACAGGGGCGGCGAGCAGTACTTC,CASSLNNRGGEQYF
TRBD2,15,TRBV12-3/TRBV12-4,once,TRBJ2-1,TGTGCCAGCACCCGGTCTAGCGGGATCTACAATGAGCAGTTCTTC,CASTRSSGIYNEQFF
NA,14,TRBV9,many,TRBJ1-1,TGTGCCAGCAGCGTAGCACCCGGGAACACTGAAGCTTTCTTT,CASSVAPGNTEAFF
NA,14,TRBV4-1,NA,TRBJ1-6,TGCGCCAGCGGCGACCGGGCCTATAATTCACCCCTCCACTTT,CASGDRAYNSPLHF
TRBD1,16,TRBV7-2,few,TRBJ1-1,TGTGCCAGCAGCTCAGTGGGGACAGGCAGGAACACTGAAGCTTTCTTT,CASSSVGTGRNTEAFF
TRBD2,17,TRBV6-2/TRBV6-3,few,TRBJ2-6,TGTGCCAGCAGCCGTCGGGGGGGGCTCTTTGGGGCCAACGTCCTGACTTTC,CASSRRGGLFGANVLTF
NA,13,TRBV3-1,NA,TRBJ1-6,TGTGCCAGCAGCCAAACCGTGAATTCACCCCTCCACTTT,CASSQTVNSPLHF
NA,13,TRBV5-1,many,TRBJ2-2,TGCGCCAGCAGCCACGGCCGGGACGGGGAGCTGTTTTTT,CASSHGRDGELFF
NA,13,TRBV4-2,many,TRBJ2-5,TGTGCCAGCAGCCAATCCGATCAAGAGACCCAGTACTTC,CASSQSDQETQYF
TRBD1,14,TRBV29-1,many,TRBJ1-1,TGCAGCTTCTCCGGACAGGGGGCGAGCACTGAAGCTTTCTTT,CSFSGQGASTEAFF